This T cell receptor beta chain came from a study of T cell responses to AZD1222 COVID-19 vaccine. Study-wide results and limits: Repertoires were collected only later (after the peak T cell response had occurred). Clonal diversity was possibly underestimated; the donors were predominantly white British and more often female. The span of vaccine-associated CD4 TCRs extended across spike, with dominance at 160-218 and 743-854. A reported finding is that nearly half of spike-specific TCRs target unmutated variant regions.

Comment on this clone: Its antigen is unknown.

Only in-frame clones appear in the TCRdb table, and some are missing; sequencing was by immunoSEQ multiplex PCR. The sample lists about 18,000 clones, roughly nine tenths occurring once. CDR1 and CDR2 from the germline V gene are SGDLS and YYNGEE. V dropped 0 bases and J dropped 5 bases, with 17 bases sitting between them. This CDR3 contains 16 residues. This specimen consisted of peripheral blood, obtained 28 days after the second AZD1222 dose. This clonotype was obtained from an adult who received the AZD1222 COVID-19 vaccine. V is TRBV9 and J is TRBJ1-2; D is undetermined. CDR3 region: CASSVEPTAAPYGYTF. CDR3 bases: TGTGCCAGCAGCGTAGAGCCCACAGCCGCCCCTTATGGCTACACCTTC.